This passage covers 5 T cell receptor beta chains from one sample sequenced in a study of blood T cell repertoires in COVID-19. Clones were sequenced by immunoSEQ multiplex PCR, and TCRdb holds only the in-frame ones, with some missing. Here the sample spans fewer than 500,000 clones, roughly nine tenths being singletons. Sequences were obtained from PBMCs or T cells enriched from blood (not recorded which). Receptors were obtained from a young woman who had recovered from COVID-19.

The rearrangement uses TRBV6-6 and TRBJ1-6; D not resolved. V lost 7 bases and J 9 bases, leaving 13 bases between the germline ends. Germline V gene sequence: CDR1 MNHNY, CDR2 SVGAGI (reference sequence). The CDR3 is made up of 13 amino acids. The CDR3 sequence: CASTFGFSSPLHF. The DNA for the CDR3 is TGTGCCAGCACGTTCGGGTTTAGTTCACCCCTCCACTTT.

This chain links TRBV7-9 with TRBJ1-4; D unclear. Looked up from germline, CDR1 is SEHNR and CDR2 is FQNEAQ (reference sequence). There are 12 residues in the CDR3. V lost 4 bases to trimming and J lost 13 bases, with 13 bases between them. The CDR3 nucleotides read TGTGCCAGCAGCTCCTTCGAGGGAGGACTGTTTTTT. The encoded protein is CASSSFEGGLFF. The full variable domain, completed using reference TRBV7-9 and TRBJ1-4, is DTGVSQNPRHKITKRGQNVTFRCDPISEHNRLYWYRQTLGQGPEFLTYFQNEAQLEKSRLLSDRFSAERPKGSFSTLEIQRTEQGDSAMYLCASSSFEGGLFFGSGTQLSVL.

The chain links TRBV7-8 to TRBJ2-7, with a tentative D call TRBD2 (5 bases). Trimming took 5 bases from V and 0 from J, leaving 17 bases between them. CDR3 length equals 16 residues. Germline CDR1 and CDR2: SGHVS and FQNEAQ. CDR3 loop: CASSPRGSHDSYEQYF. DNA of the CDR3: TGTGCCAGCAGCCCCCGGGGTTCTCATGACTCCTACGAGCAGTACTTC.

The genes are TRBV3-1 (or the pseudogene TRBV3-2) and TRBJ1-1; unclear D gene. Germline values: CDR1 LGHDT, CDR2 YNNKEL (reference sequence). V gave up 4 bases and J gave up 8 bases, with 17 bases separating them. The CDR3 loop spans 14 amino acids. For the CDR3, the DNA is TGTGCCAGCAGCCTTCTTCCCGACACCTCGGAAGCTTTCTTT. Translation: CASSLLPDTSEAFF.

The chain uses TRBV11-3 and TRBJ2-1; 7 bases fit TRBD2. Germline CDR1 reads SGHNT; CDR2 reads YENEEA. The trim removed 5 bases at V and 7 bases at J, leaving 5 bases unmatched. The CDR3 runs 13 residues. The CDR3 nucleotides read TGTGCCAGCAGCCGGCGGGGGATTAATGAGCAGTTCTTC. This encodes CASSRRGINEQFF.